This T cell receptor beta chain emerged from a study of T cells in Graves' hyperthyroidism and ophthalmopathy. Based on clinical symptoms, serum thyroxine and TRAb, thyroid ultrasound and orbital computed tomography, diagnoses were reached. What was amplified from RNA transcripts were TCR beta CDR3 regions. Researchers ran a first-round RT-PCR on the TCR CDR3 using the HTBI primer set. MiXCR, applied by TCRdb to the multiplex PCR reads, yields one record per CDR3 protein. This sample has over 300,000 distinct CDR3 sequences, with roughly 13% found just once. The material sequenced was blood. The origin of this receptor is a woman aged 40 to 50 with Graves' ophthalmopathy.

The CDR3 protein is CASSPATGGSEKLFF. The CDR3 bases are TGTGCCAGCAGCCCGGCCACAGGGGGGAGTGAAAAACTGTTTTTT. The genes are TRBV7-2 and TRBJ1-4, with 8 bases fitting TRBD1. Germline lookup yields CDR1 SGHTA and CDR2 FQGNSA. V dropped 5 bases and J dropped 7; count of bases not matched to a gene: 9. The CDR3 extends over 15 amino acids.